This entry describes one TCR beta chain. Its antigen remains unidentified. The CDR3 extends over 17 amino acids. The junction had 11 bases not matched to a gene; V was cut back by 6 bases and J by 4 bases. Germline-derived CDR1 and CDR2 are SGHTA and FQGNSA. These data come from a study of beta chain features in type 1 diabetes. About the study: The patient and healthy donor groups were comparable for age, gender and cell yields.

Expressed TCRB transcripts were sequenced because the isolated RNA had all been reverse transcribed beforehand. The method was immunoSEQ multiplex PCR; TCRdb's version includes in-frame clones alone and lacks a portion of them. Among 350,000 to 450,000 clones, approximately 15% were seen once, and the ten largest hold roughly 0.035%. Study outcomes and limitations: TCRB rearrangement may or may not be influenced by HLA type; here this remained unresolved.

The receptor comes from a man aged 25-40 years in good health. The chain joins TRBV7-2 to TRBJ2-6, with TRBD1 matching over 8 bases. Sequenced input: naive CD4+ T cells from blood. In DNA, the CDR3 is TGTGCCAGCAGGATCCAGGGGGCGCTGACCGGGGCCAACGTCCTGACTTTC. Amino acids: CASRIQGALTGANVLTF.